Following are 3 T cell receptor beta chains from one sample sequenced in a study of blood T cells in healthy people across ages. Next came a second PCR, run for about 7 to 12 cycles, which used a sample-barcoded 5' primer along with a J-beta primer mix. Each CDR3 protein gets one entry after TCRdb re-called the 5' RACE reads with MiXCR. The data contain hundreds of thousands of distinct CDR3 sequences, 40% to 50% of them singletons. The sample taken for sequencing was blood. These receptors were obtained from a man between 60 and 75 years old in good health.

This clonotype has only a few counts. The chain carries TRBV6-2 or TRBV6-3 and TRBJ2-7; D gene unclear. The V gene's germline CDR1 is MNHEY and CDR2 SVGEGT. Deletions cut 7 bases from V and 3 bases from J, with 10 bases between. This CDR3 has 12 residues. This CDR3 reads CASTQVGYEQYF. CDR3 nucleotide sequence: TGTGCCAGCACCCAGGTCGGCTACGAGCAGTACTTC.

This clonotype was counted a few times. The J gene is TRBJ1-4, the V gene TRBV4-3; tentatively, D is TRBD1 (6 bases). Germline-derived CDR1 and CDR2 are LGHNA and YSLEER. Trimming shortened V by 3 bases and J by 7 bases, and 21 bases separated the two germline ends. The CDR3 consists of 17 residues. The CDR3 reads CASSQWGFGQNGEKLFF. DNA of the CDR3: TGCGCCAGCAGCCAGTGGGGGTTCGGACAGAACGGTGAAAAACTGTTTTTT.

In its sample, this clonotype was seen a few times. CDR3 in amino acids: CASSPSEGYNSPLHF. The CDR3 DNA follows: TGTGCCAGCTCACCGTCGGAGGGCTATAATTCACCCCTCCACTTT. This chain joins TRBV18 and TRBJ1-6; D gene uncertain. CDR3 length: 15 amino acids. The V gene's germline CDR1 is KGHSH and CDR2 LQKENI. Trimming took off 3 bases at V and 3 bases at J, with 9 bases between the two ends.